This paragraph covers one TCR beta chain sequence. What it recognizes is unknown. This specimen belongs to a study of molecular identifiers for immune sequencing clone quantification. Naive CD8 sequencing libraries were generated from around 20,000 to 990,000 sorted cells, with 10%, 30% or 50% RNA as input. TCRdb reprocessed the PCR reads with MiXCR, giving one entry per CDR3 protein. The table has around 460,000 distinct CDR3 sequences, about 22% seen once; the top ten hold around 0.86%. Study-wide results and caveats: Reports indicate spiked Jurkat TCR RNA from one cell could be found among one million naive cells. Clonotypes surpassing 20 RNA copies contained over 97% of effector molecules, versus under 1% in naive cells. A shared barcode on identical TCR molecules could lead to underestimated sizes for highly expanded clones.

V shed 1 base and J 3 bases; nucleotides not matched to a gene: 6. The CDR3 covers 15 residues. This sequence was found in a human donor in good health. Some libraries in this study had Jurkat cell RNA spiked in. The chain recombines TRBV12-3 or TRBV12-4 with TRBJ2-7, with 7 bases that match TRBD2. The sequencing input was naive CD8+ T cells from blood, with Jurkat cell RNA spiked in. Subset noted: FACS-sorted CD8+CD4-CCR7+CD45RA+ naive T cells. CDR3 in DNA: TGTGCCAGCAGTTTAGGTCTAGCGGCGGGCTACGAGCAGTACTTC. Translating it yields CASSLGLAAGYEQYF.